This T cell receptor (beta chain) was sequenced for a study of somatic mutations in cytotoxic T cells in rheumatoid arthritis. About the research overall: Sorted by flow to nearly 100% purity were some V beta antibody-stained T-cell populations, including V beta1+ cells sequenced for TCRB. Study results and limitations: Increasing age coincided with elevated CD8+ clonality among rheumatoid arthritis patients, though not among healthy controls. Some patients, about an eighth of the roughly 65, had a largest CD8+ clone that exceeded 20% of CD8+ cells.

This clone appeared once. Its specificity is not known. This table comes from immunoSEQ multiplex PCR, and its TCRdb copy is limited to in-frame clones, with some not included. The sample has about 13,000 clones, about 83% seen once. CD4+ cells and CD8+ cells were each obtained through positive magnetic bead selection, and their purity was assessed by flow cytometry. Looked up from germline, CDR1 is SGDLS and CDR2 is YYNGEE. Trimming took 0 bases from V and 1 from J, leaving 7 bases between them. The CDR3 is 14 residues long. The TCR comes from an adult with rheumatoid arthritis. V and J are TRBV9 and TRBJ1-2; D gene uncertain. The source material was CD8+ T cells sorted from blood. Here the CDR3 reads CASSVGGGNYGYTF. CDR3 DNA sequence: TGTGCCAGCAGCGTAGGGGGTGGTAACTATGGCTACACCTTC.